This T cell receptor (beta chain) was found in a study of post-analysis software for immune sequencing data. Whole-study context: The courses of disease that were included comprised relapsing-remitting, secondary progressive and progressive-relapsing multiple sclerosis. The study, taken as a whole, reports: Samples from one preparation batch, clustered by F measure, grouped strongly together. TRBV5-6, TRBV5-1 and TRBV20-1 were among a few TRBV segments more frequent in patients than controls.

Presence of unique molecular identifiers characterized the TCR beta cDNA libraries. Each sample of roughly 1 to 11 million input T cells yielded around 500,000 cDNA molecules, so each molecule approximated one T cell. Each CDR3 protein gets one entry after TCRdb re-called the PCR reads with MiXCR. In the table there are around 710,000 distinct CDR3 sequences, around 42% of which are singletons. This clonotype was detected only a few times. Its specificity is unknown. The CDR3 loop spans 12 amino acids. Germline V lookup: CDR1 SQVTM, CDR2 ANQGSEA. The V gene lost 5 bases and the J gene lost 2 bases, with 8 bases spanning the gap.

The chain links TRBV29-1 to TRBJ2-3; no reliable D call. The sequence was obtained from a girl aged 5-17 years with multiple sclerosis. Sequenced sample: blood. This CDR3 reads CSVYFPTDTQYF. CDR3 DNA: TGCAGCGTTTACTTTCCCACAGATACGCAGTATTTT.